This record concerns one T cell receptor (beta chain) sequence. Original analysis: Amplification of reference gene primers provided the estimated nucleated cell counts. Sequencing used immunoSEQ multiplex PCR; TCRdb keeps in-frame clones, though not all of them. Clone size and V and J calls were adopted from that table, with D and trimming inferred from the DNA. The sample lists under 150,000 clones, less than 90% occurring once. The data were obtained in a study of blood T cell repertoires in COVID-19. Study-wide background: The United States, Italy and Spain provided the acute and convalescent COVID-19 samples. PBMCs, B-cell-depleted T cells, or T cells were the source of the cDNA or gDNA that made up the material.

With 6 bases removed from V and 7 bases from J, the gap between germline ends came to 15 bases. The CDR3 extends over 14 amino acids. Germline V gene lookup returns CDR1 SNHLY and CDR2 FYNNEI. This receptor was identified in a man between 65 and 79 years old with acute or convalescent COVID-19. The V and J genes are TRBV2 and TRBJ1-4; a weak D match, TRBD1 (6 bases). Sequencing was carried out using peripheral blood. CDR3 nucleotides: TGTGCCAGCAGCGTCCGGGACAAGGGTGAAAAACTGTTTTTT. This codes for CASSVRDKGEKLFF.